Listed below are T cell receptor beta chains from one sample, sequenced in a study of blood T cell repertoires in COVID-19. This table comes from immunoSEQ multiplex PCR, and its TCRdb copy is limited to in-frame clones, with some not included. The sample lists some 170,000 clones; more than 75% were seen once. Sequenced input: PBMCs or T cells enriched from blood (not recorded which). All receptors derive from a human donor with acute COVID-19. The donor label of this sample is uncertain. Each CDR3 is given with its conserved first and last residue. A D gene is named only where the DNA matches it firmly. Expanded clones get a size class; other rows say once, few or many, or leave the size out.

V,size,D,J,DNA,CDR3
TRBV7-4,.,TRBD1,TRBJ2-7,TGTGCCAGCAGCCCACCGGGACAGGGGTCTTGGGAGCAGTACTTC,CASSPPGQGSWEQYF
TRBV18,.,.,TRBJ2-3,TGTGCCAGCTCACCGATAGGGGTAGGGGGCACAGATACGCAGTATTTT,CASSPIGVGGTDTQYF
TRBV4-2,.,.,TRBJ2-6,TGTGCCAGCAGCCAAGATAGGGCCAGGGCAGAGCCTGGGGCCAACGTCCTGACTTTC,CASSQDRARAEPGANVLTF
TRBV19,.,TRBD1,TRBJ2-1,TGTGCCAGTAAGCAGGGACAGGGGTCCTACAATGAGCAGTTCTTC,CASKQGQGSYNEQFF
TRBV5-1,once,TRBD1,TRBJ1-1,TGCGCCAGCAGCGCACGGACAGGGGTGAACACTGAAGCTTTCTTT,CASSARTGVNTEAFF
TRBV6-6,.,.,TRBJ1-2,TGTGCCAGCAGAAGGGGCTCAGTCTACACCTTC,CASRRGSVYTF
TRBV19,.,.,TRBJ2-3,TGTGCCAGTAGTATCGGGACTCGGGATACGCAGTATTTT,CASSIGTRDTQYF
TRBV3-1/TRBV3-2,few,.,TRBJ1-3,TGTGCCAGCAGCCAAGTTGGGCAAGGAAACACCATATATTTT,CASSQVGQGNTIYF
TRBV7-9,once,TRBD1,TRBJ1-1,TGTGCCAGCAGCTATCTAGGGGGCGAGGAAGCTTTCTTT,CASSYLGGEEAFF
TRBV30,few,.,TRBJ2-5,TGTGCCTGGAGTACGCAGGTCTTGTCGGAGACCCAGTACTTC,CAWSTQVLSETQYF
TRBV2,.,.,TRBJ1-4,TGTGCCAGCAGGGAACAGGGAGGGGGGGAAAAACTGTTTTTT,CASREQGGGEKLFF
TRBV11-2,once,.,TRBJ1-2,TGTGCCAGCAGCTCTCCCCGGGAGCATGCTCCATATGGCTACACCTTC,CASSSPREHAPYGYTF
TRBV19,.,TRBD1,TRBJ2-7,TGTGCCAGTAACCCGGGACAGAGCTCCTACGAGCAGTACTTC,CASNPGQSSYEQYF
TRBV7-8,.,.,TRBJ1-1,TGTGCCAGCAGCTTGGGGGGGCGTCTCATCCCTGAAGCTTTCTTT,CASSLGGRLIPEAFF
TRBV5-1,once,TRBD1,TRBJ2-5,TGCGCCAGCAGCTCCTATCCCAGGGGGTCAGAAGAGACCCAGTACTTC,CASSSYPRGSEETQYF
TRBV19,few,TRBD1,TRBJ1-1,TGTGCCAGTAGTATGGGGACAGGGGGGAACACTGAAGCTTTCTTT,CASSMGTGGNTEAFF
TRBV24-1,.,TRBD1,TRBJ2-1,TGTGCCACCAGTGATAGAGGGGACAGGTACAATGAGCAGTTCTTC,CATSDRGDRYNEQFF
TRBV6-5,many,.,TRBJ1-3,TGTGCCAGCAGAGCTCCAGGGGACGGTGGAAACACCATATATTTT,CASRAPGDGGNTIYF
TRBV30,.,TRBD1,TRBJ1-2,TGTGCCTGGAGGATGGGACAGCCTGGCTACACCTTC,CAWRMGQPGYTF
TRBV7-8,.,.,TRBJ1-1,TGTGCCAGCAGCTTAGCGCAAACGGGTTTCACTGAAGCTTTCTTT,CASSLAQTGFTEAFF
TRBV4-1,.,.,TRBJ1-5,TGCGCCAGCAGCCAAGCGGCGCAGGGTTATAGCAATCAGCCCCAGCATTTT,CASSQAAQGYSNQPQHF
TRBV30,.,TRBD1,TRBJ1-2,TGTGCCTGGAGTACAGGGGGTTTTGGCTACACCTTC,CAWSTGGFGYTF
TRBV4-1,.,.,TRBJ1-1,TGCGCCAGCAGCCACCCGCCGCCAGTGAACACTGAAGCTTTCTTT,CASSHPPPVNTEAFF
TRBV9,.,.,TRBJ1-5,TGTGCCAGCAGCGTAGACGGAGATAGCAATCAGCCCCAGCATTTT,CASSVDGDSNQPQHF
TRBV11-2,.,.,TRBJ1-3,TGTGCCAGCAGCTTTCCCGGGGGAGGGGTCAACTCTGGAAACACCATATATTTT,CASSFPGGGVNSGNTIYF
TRBV18,.,TRBD1,TRBJ1-1,TGTGCCAGCTCACTCGGACAGGGGAGGATGAACACTGAAGCTTTCTTT,CASSLGQGRMNTEAFF
TRBV11-2,.,.,TRBJ2-3,TGTGCCAGCAGCCCACGGGGAGCCTCTAGCACAGATACGCAGTATTTT,CASSPRGASSTDTQYF
TRBV5-6,.,TRBD1,TRBJ1-2,TGTGCCAGCTCAGGATTCGGGACAGGGGGCCGGTATGGCTACACCTTC,CASSGFGTGGRYGYTF
TRBV7-3,.,TRBD2,TRBJ2-3,TGTGCCAGCAGCTTAGGTGTTGGTGGGACTACCACAGATACGCAGTATTTT,CASSLGVGGTTTDTQYF
TRBV7-3,.,TRBD1,TRBJ2-6,TGTGCCAGCAGCCCCGACAGGGCGGTCGGGGCCAACGTCCTGACTTTC,CASSPDRAVGANVLTF
TRBV5-5,.,.,TRBJ2-7,TGTGCCAGCAGCGAGCAGGGGGGTAGCTCCTACGAGCAGTACTTC,CASSEQGGSSYEQYF
TRBV12-3/TRBV12-4,few,.,TRBJ2-7,TGTGCCAGCAGTTTAGGAACAGGGCGAGAGCAGTACTTC,CASSLGTGREQYF
TRBV19,few,TRBD2,TRBJ2-1,TGTGCCAGTAGTATGGGGCCTATAGCGGGTCTAAACAATGAGCAGTTCTTC,CASSMGPIAGLNNEQFF
TRBV10-3,.,TRBD2,TRBJ2-3,TGTGCCATCAGTGAGCCCCAGCGGGGGGGCGATACGCAGTATTTT,CAISEPQRGGDTQYF
TRBV4-2,.,TRBD2,TRBJ2-5,TGTGCCAGCAGCCGTCTGACGCAGCGGGGGGGCACGGAGACCCAGTACTTC,CASSRLTQRGGTETQYF
TRBV19,.,.,TRBJ1-2,TGTGCCAGTAGTGAGCTCCTCGGCAGGGCGTATGGCTACACCTTC,CASSELLGRAYGYTF
TRBV5-4,.,.,TRBJ2-1,TGTGCCAGCAGCGTGTTTGATTTGAGCTCCTACAATGAGCAGTTCTTC,CASSVFDLSSYNEQFF
TRBV2,.,TRBD2,TRBJ2-1,TGTGCCAGCAGTGAAGGGGTGATAGCGGGAGCTAATGAGCAGTTCTTC,CASSEGVIAGANEQFF
TRBV6-2/TRBV6-3,.,.,TRBJ1-2,TGTGCCAGCAGTTACGAAGGGGCTGGCTACACCTTC,CASSYEGAGYTF
TRBV19,.,TRBD1,TRBJ1-2,TGTGCCAGTAGAAGGGCCGGGACAGGGAAATCCTATGGCTACACCTTC,CASRRAGTGKSYGYTF
TRBV7-9,.,TRBD2,TRBJ2-3,TGTGCCAGCAGCTATAGCGGGGGGGCAGGATCAGATACGCAGTATTTT,CASSYSGGAGSDTQYF
TRBV7-8,.,.,TRBJ1-1,TGTGCCAGCAGCCGATCGAGGGTTGGAACTGAAGCTTTCTTT,CASSRSRVGTEAFF
TRBV6-5,.,TRBD1,TRBJ2-1,TGTGCCAGCAGTCCTTGGACAGGGGAGATGAATGAGCAGTTCTTC,CASSPWTGEMNEQFF
TRBV10-1,.,TRBD2,TRBJ2-7,TGCGCCAGCAGTAGCCTTCAGCGGGGGGGAGTGAGCGAGCAGTACTTC,CASSSLQRGGVSEQYF
TRBV3-1/TRBV3-2,once,.,TRBJ2-3,TGTGCCAGCGGAGGGGCGGTAAGCACAGATACGCAGTATTTT,CASGGAVSTDTQYF
TRBV6-5,.,TRBD1,TRBJ2-1,TGTGCCAGCAGACGACAGGGGACTTACAATGAGCAGTTCTTC,CASRRQGTYNEQFF
TRBV19,.,.,TRBJ2-6,TGTGCCAGTAGTATAGGGAGACAGAGTGTCAACGTCCTGACTTTC,CASSIGRQSVNVLTF
TRBV3-1/TRBV3-2,.,.,TRBJ2-7,TGTGCCAGCAGCCAAGGTAAGCGGGGCCTCCGAAGGGGGTCCTACGAGCAGTACTTC,CASSQGKRGLRRGSYEQYF
TRBV6-6,.,TRBD1,TRBJ1-2,TGTGCCAGCAGTTACACAGGGGAAGGAGTGGGTGGCTACACCTTC,CASSYTGEGVGGYTF
TRBV7-9,.,.,TRBJ1-2,TGTGCCAGCAGCTTGGTCACGGGTGGCTACACCTTC,CASSLVTGGYTF
TRBV19,.,.,TRBJ2-1,TGTGCCAGTAGTATTGGAGGGCGGGAGCAGTTCTTC,CASSIGGREQFF
TRBV5-1,.,.,TRBJ1-1,TGCGCCAGCAGCTTGGGCGGCAGTCTCGACACTGAAGCTTTCTTT,CASSLGGSLDTEAFF
TRBV7-2,.,TRBD2,TRBJ2-5,TGTGCCAGCAGCTTTTCCGAGACTAGCCACTTC,CASSFSETSHF
TRBV27,.,.,TRBJ1-3,TGTGCCAGCCGAGCCGTCGGTGGCTCTGGAAACACCATATATTTT,CASRAVGGSGNTIYF
TRBV4-1,.,.,TRBJ1-4,TGCGCCAGCAGCCTTGGGCGCGGTGAGGGTGAAAAACTGTTTTTT,CASSLGRGEGEKLFF